Described below is a single TCR beta chain sequence and its context. These data come from a study of blood T cell repertoires in COVID-19. The CDR3 extends over 15 amino acids. Trimming took 6 bases from V and 5 from J, leaving 16 bases between them. The germline V gene encodes CDR1 SNHLY and CDR2 FYNNEI. In the authors' workflow: Reference gene primers were amplified, and this amplification served to estimate nucleated cell counts. Repertoires were generated with immunoSEQ multiplex PCR, while TCRdb's copy carries only in-frame clones and drops some. The V and J calls and the clone size are those of that table, but D and trimming were determined from the DNA. The sample holds 200,000 or so clones; around 90% are singletons and the top ten take around 8.9%.

This sequence joins TRBV2 and TRBJ2-2; tentative D call: TRBD1 (8 bases). The TCR sequence derives from a woman under 30 who had recovered from COVID-19. What was sequenced was PBMCs or T cells enriched from blood (not recorded which). The CDR3 nucleotides read TGTGCCAGCAGCCCGACAGGGGAGGGGACCGGGGAGCTGTTTTTT. Translated: CASSPTGEGTGELFF.